Each of the 25 T cell receptor beta chains below was sequenced from the same sample in a study of T cell repertoires in cytomegalovirus infection. TCRdb ran MiXCR on the reads and lists one entry per CDR3 protein. Of 680,000 or so distinct CDR3 sequences listed, roughly a third are singletons. What these receptors recognize is not known. The material sequenced was cultured PBMCs, taken from culture after CMV antigen stimulation. The source is a human donor in good health (CMV status not recorded). Some clones in this sample may be carry-over from other donors' samples.

This clonotype has just a few counts. The gene calls are TRBV12-3 or TRBV12-4 and TRBJ1-5; D unresolved. Trimming pared 7 bases from V and 7 bases from J, leaving 17 bases between. This CDR3 comprises 14 residues. The CDR3 reads CASTQGLGSQPQHF. The CDR3 bases are TGTGCCAGCACCCAAGGCCTTGGGAGCCAGCCCCAGCATTTT.

This rearrangement joins TRBV20-1 to TRBJ1-1; D unresolved. The germline V gene has CDR1 DFQATT and CDR2 SNEGSKA (reference sequence). This CDR3 is built from 12 residues. V shed 4 bases and J shed 3 bases, with 9 bases lying between them. The CDR3 DNA reads as TGCAGTGCTAAGGGCGCGGACACTGAAGCTTTCTTT. This sequence encodes CSAKGADTEAFF.

The chain recombines TRBV20-1 with TRBJ2-3; no clear D gene. Trimming pared 3 bases from V and 4 bases from J, leaving 8 bases between. This CDR3 has 12 amino acids. Germline V lookup: CDR1 DFQATT, CDR2 SNEGSKA (reference sequence). As DNA, the CDR3 is TGCAGTGCTAGGGGGTCACCAGATACGCAGTATTTT. It yields the protein CSARGSPDTQYF.

The V gene is TRBV2, the J gene TRBJ2-1, with no clear D. The length of the CDR3 is 14 residues. The V and J ends lost 3 bases and 0 bases respectively, with 6 bases between them. Germline V CDR1 and CDR2: SNHLY, FYNNEI. The CDR3 DNA sequence: TGTGCCAGCAGTGAGATGAGCTCCTACAATGAGCAGTTCTTC. Residues: CASSEMSSYNEQFF.

This clonotype has just a few counts. The chain is built from TRBV7-6 and TRBJ2-3; TRBD2 matches 13 bases. The germline gives CDR1 SGHVS, CDR2 FNYEAQ. V was clipped by 4 bases and J by 0 bases; unmatched bases: 19. The length of the CDR3 is 22 residues. The DNA of the CDR3 is TGTGCCAGCAGCTCCATGACGGGACTAGCGGGAAAAAATACGCCTAGCACAGATACGCAGTATTTT. Its translation: CASSSMTGLAGKNTPSTDTQYF. The full variable domain, completed using reference TRBV7-6 and TRBJ2-3, is GAGVSQSPRYKVTKRGQDVALRCDPISGHVSLYWYRQALGQGPEFLTYFNYEAQQDKSGLPNDRFSAERPEGSISTLTIQRTEQRDSAMYRCASSSMTGLAGKNTPSTDTQYFGPGTRLTVL.

V usage is TRBV11-2 and J usage is TRBJ2-5, with no clear D. The V end lost 4 bases, the J end lost 9 bases, and 9 bases lay between the germline ends. The CDR3 length is 11 residues. Germline CDR1 reads SGHAT; CDR2 reads FQNNGV. The CDR3 DNA reads TGTGCCAGCAGCTCGTGGTTGGCCCAGTACTTC. As protein: CASSSWLAQYF.

This chain connects TRBV6-1 to TRBJ2-3, with D possibly TRBD2 on 6 matching bases. The length of the CDR3 is 16 residues. Germline V gene lookup returns CDR1 MNHNS and CDR2 SASEGT. Trimming pared 1 base from V and 2 bases from J, leaving 13 bases between. The chain's CDR3 is CASSEEWDSYTDTQYF. CDR3 sequence (DNA): TGTGCCAGCAGTGAAGAATGGGACTCCTACACAGATACGCAGTATTTT.

The chain has TRBV11-2 and TRBJ2-3; D is unresolved. Trimming removed 5 bases from V and 4 bases from J, with 7 bases in between. Looked up from germline, CDR1 is SGHAT and CDR2 is FQNNGV. CDR3 length: 12 residues. The CDR3: CASSQYADTQYF. CDR3 DNA sequence: TGTGCCAGCAGCCAATACGCAGATACGCAGTATTTT.

The chain links TRBV12-5 to TRBJ1-5; D unclear. V was cut by 2 bases and J by 3 bases, with 8 bases left in between. Germline loops: CDR1 LGHNT, CDR2 FRNRAP. This CDR3 is built from 14 residues. The CDR3 here is CASGLRANNQPQHF. CDR3 in DNA: TGTGCTAGTGGTTTGAGGGCCAACAATCAGCCCCAGCATTTT. The whole variable domain, filled in from reference TRBV12-5 and TRBJ1-5, reads DARVTQTPRHKVTEMGQEVTMRCQPILGHNTVFWYRQTMMQGLELLAYFRNRAPLDDSGMPKDRFSAEMPDATLATLKIQPSEPRDSAVYFCASGLRANNQPQHFGDGTRLSIL.

CDR3 sequence reads: CASSSGRGTGQYF. CDR3 DNA: TGTGCCAGCAGTTCTGGTCGGGGGACGGGGCAGTACTTC. This chain links TRBV6-5 with TRBJ2-7; D is perhaps TRBD2 (6 bases). The V end was cut by 4 bases, the J end by 9 bases, with 16 bases between. CDR1 and CDR2 from the germline V gene are MNHEY and SVGAGI. The CDR3 is made up of 13 amino acids.

V and J are TRBV19 and TRBJ1-5; D remains unclear. CDR1 is LNHDA, CDR2 SQIVND, per germline (reference sequence). Trimming left V 7 bases short and J 4 bases short, with 14 bases between. The CDR3 contains 14 residues. In DNA, the CDR3 is TGTGCCAGTACCTCCGACCTTCTTAATCAGCCCCAGCATTTT. As protein: CASTSDLLNQPQHF. Full variable domain (outside the CDR3, taken from reference TRBV19 and TRBJ1-5): DGGITQSPKYLFRKEGQNVTLSCEQNLNHDAMYWYRQDPGQGLRLIYYSQIVNDFQKGDIAEGYSVSREKKESFPLTVTSAQKNPTAFYLCASTSDLLNQPQHFGDGTRLSIL.

The V and J genes are TRBV7-2 and TRBJ2-5; D possibly uses TRBD1 or TRBD2 (5 bases each). The CDR3 runs to 14 residues. Germline V gene data show CDR1 as SGHTA and CDR2 as FQGNSA. Between the trimmed V and J ends, which lost 3 bases and 5 bases, there was a span of 13 bases. DNA for the CDR3: TGTGCCAGCAGCTTTTTCGGGACCGGTGAGACCCAGTACTTC. Residues: CASSFFGTGETQYF.

V and J are TRBV7-2 and TRBJ1-5; weak D call: TRBD1 (5 bases). V was clipped by 5 bases and J by 1 base, with 15 bases between them. CDR1 and CDR2 (germline): SGHTA, FQGNSA. The CDR3 length is 16 residues. For the CDR3, the DNA is TGTGCCAGCAGCCTAAGGGGCAGGGAGAGCAATCAGCCCCAGCATTTT. Protein: CASSLRGRESNQPQHF.

V usage is TRBV6-8 and J usage is TRBJ2-3, with TRBD1 identical over 7 bases. Trimming removed 6 bases from V and 0 bases from J; junction bases left unmatched: 9. CDR3 length: 16 residues. CDR1 is MNHGY and CDR2 is SAAAGT in the germline V gene. The CDR3 spells CASRDLQGRSTDTQYF. CDR3 DNA: TGTGCCAGCAGGGACCTACAGGGGAGAAGCACAGATACGCAGTATTTT.

J is TRBJ1-6 and V is TRBV28; D not resolved. The V end lost 7 bases, the J end lost 6 bases, and 7 bases lay between the germline ends. The CDR3 contains 12 residues. Germline-derived CDR1 and CDR2 are MDHEN and SYDVKM. The CDR3 spells CASTRTNSPLHF. CDR3 DNA sequence: TGTGCCAGCACACGGACTAATTCACCCCTCCACTTT.

This clonotype was counted a few times. The chain uses TRBV19 and TRBJ2-3; D not resolved. V lost 4 bases, J lost 5 bases, and 13 bases lay in between. The CDR3 spans 14 residues. Germline values: CDR1 LNHDA, CDR2 SQIVND (reference sequence). The CDR3 is CASSTGLRVDTQYF. CDR3 nucleotides: TGTGCCAGTAGTACCGGGTTACGGGTAGATACGCAGTATTTT.

This clonotype was detected a few times. The chain joins TRBV5-1 to TRBJ2-2; D unresolved. CDR1 is SGHRS and CDR2 is YFSETQ in the germline V gene. The CDR3 spans 13 residues. The germline V and J ends were trimmed by 4 bases and 7 bases, with 11 bases remaining between them. The chain's CDR3 is CASSPTISGELFF. The CDR3 DNA is TGCGCCAGCAGCCCAACTATTAGCGGGGAGCTGTTTTTT.

The CDR3 protein is CASSLGRSGGREYF. The CDR3, as DNA: TGTGCCAGCAGCTTAGGGAGAAGCGGGGGGCGGGAGTACTTC. The chain uses TRBV7-2 and TRBJ2-7; TRBD2 aligns across 9 bases. Looked up from germline, CDR1 is SGHTA and CDR2 is FQGNSA. This CDR3 comprises 14 residues. V lost 1 base to trimming and J lost 11 bases; unmatched junction nucleotides: 9.

This clonotype was seen only a few times. The chain employs TRBV7-8 and TRBJ2-7; 8 bases match TRBD2. V lost 1 base, J lost 2 bases, and 13 bases stayed unmatched. The germline V gene encodes CDR1 SGHVS and CDR2 FQNEAQ. The CDR3 spans 18 residues. The CDR3 nucleotides read TGTGCCAGCAGCTTAGTGCCGGGGGGGCCGGGAGGCCCCTACGAGCAGTACTTC. It encodes CASSLVPGGPGGPYEQYF.

A few counts support this clonotype. The J gene is TRBJ2-5, the V gene TRBV28; D is undetermined. Trimming left V 5 bases short and J 7 bases short, with 29 bases between. The germline gives CDR1 MDHEN, CDR2 SYDVKM. CDR3 length equals 18 residues. The CDR3 nucleotides are TGTGCCAGCAGTCCCACTTCCCTAGTCGATGGCAGGTCCGGGACCCAGTACTTC. This codes for CASSPTSLVDGRSGTQYF.

The chain has TRBV12-3 or TRBV12-4 and TRBJ2-5; 7 bases fit TRBD1. The J segment lost 4 bases and the V segment lost 2 bases, leaving 4 bases of the junction unmatched. The CDR3 loop spans 14 amino acids. CDR3 amino acids: CASSLPDRVETQYF. Here the CDR3 DNA reads TGTGCCAGCAGTTTACCTGACAGGGTAGAGACCCAGTACTTC.

This clonotype was found a few times. The chain recombines TRBV27 with TRBJ2-5; TRBD2 matches 14 bases. J gave up 4 bases and V 5 bases, and 12 bases lay outside the gene matches. Germline CDR1 and CDR2: MNHEY and SMNVEV (reference sequence). The CDR3 consists of 18 residues. This CDR3 is CASSPRLAGGAVGETQYF. DNA for the CDR3: TGTGCCAGCAGTCCCCGACTAGCGGGAGGGGCGGTTGGAGAGACCCAGTACTTC.

This clonotype has only a few counts. The CDR3 is CASSTGVQETQYF. The CDR3 DNA reads TGTGCCAGCAGCACCGGCGTCCAAGAGACCCAGTACTTC. The chain has TRBV11-2 and TRBJ2-5; D is unresolved. The germline V gene encodes CDR1 SGHAT and CDR2 FQNNGV. The CDR3 has 13 residues. V was pared by 5 bases and J by 1 base, with 8 bases between.

This clonotype was seen only a few times. V usage is TRBV6-1 and J usage is TRBJ2-3, with TRBD2 matching over 16 bases. The germline CDR1 and CDR2 sequences are MNHNS and SASEGT. With 6 bases clipped from V and 0 bases from J, the junction kept 3 bases outside the gene matches. This CDR3 contains 17 residues. The CDR3 here is CASRGLAGGLSTDTQYF. CDR3 bases: TGTGCCAGCAGGGGACTAGCGGGGGGGTTGAGCACAGATACGCAGTATTTT.

The rearrangement links TRBV7-6 to TRBJ1-3; unclear D gene. Between the trimmed V and J ends, which lost 5 bases and 7 bases, there was a span of 12 bases. This CDR3 spans 13 amino acids. CDR1 is SGHVS and CDR2 is FNYEAQ in the germline V gene. This CDR3 is CASSPGYENTIYF. In DNA form, the CDR3 reads TGTGCCAGCAGCCCCGGGTATGAGAACACCATATATTTT.